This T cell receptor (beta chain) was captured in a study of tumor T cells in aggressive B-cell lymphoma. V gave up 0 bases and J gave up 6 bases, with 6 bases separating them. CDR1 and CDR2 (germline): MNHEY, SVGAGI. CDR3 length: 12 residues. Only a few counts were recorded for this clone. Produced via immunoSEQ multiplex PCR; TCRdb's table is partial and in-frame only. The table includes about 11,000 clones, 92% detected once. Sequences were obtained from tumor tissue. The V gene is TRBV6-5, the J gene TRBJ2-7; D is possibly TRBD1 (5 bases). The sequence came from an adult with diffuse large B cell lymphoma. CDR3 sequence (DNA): TGTGCCAGCAGTTACTCAGGGGTCGAGCAGTACTTC. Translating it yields CASSYSGVEQYF.